This paragraph reports one TCR beta chain. The record originates from a study of blood T cell repertoires in COVID-19. About the study: Sites across the United States, Italy and Spain contributed samples from acute and convalescent COVID-19.

In the source study's methods: Using reference gene primer amplification, nucleated cell counts were estimated. Clones were sequenced by immunoSEQ multiplex PCR, and TCRdb holds only the in-frame ones, with some missing. V and J calls plus clone size are reproduced from that table; the DNA served to infer D and trimming. The table records approximately 300,000 clones, about 90% of them present only once. The study recruited people aged about 18 to 90 years across approximately 23 US areas. Cohort 3 donors were reported recovered after two negative PCRs, clearance, or symptom resolution. The V gene's germline CDR1 is MNHEY and CDR2 SVGEGT. After removal of 1 base from V and 1 base from J, the junction contained 4 bases not matched to a gene. CDR3 length: 16 residues.

The TCR sequence derives from a woman aged 30 to 39 who had recovered from COVID-19. Material for sequencing was PBMCs or T cells enriched from blood (not recorded which). The chain joins TRBV6-2 or TRBV6-3 to TRBJ2-5; 9 bases agree with TRBD2. The CDR3 sequence: CASSYFLAGVQETQYF. As DNA, the CDR3 is TGTGCCAGCAGTTACTTTTTAGCGGGAGTCCAAGAGACCCAGTACTTC.